These 30 T cell receptor beta chains were sequenced from one sample in a study of neurological immune-mediated disorders. TCRdb re-called the 5' RACE reads with MiXCR, one entry per CDR3 protein. The data show about 50,000 distinct CDR3 sequences, with about 9.3% seen just once and about 5.2% held by the top ten. Sequencing was done on a sample of PBMCs. Source of these receptors: a man aged 70 or older with HTLV-1-associated myelopathy (HAM/TSP).

This clonotype has more than one count but fewer than ten. This chain joins TRBV5-6 and TRBJ1-6, with D possibly matching TRBD1 (6 bases). There are 19 residues in the CDR3. Germline CDR1 SGHDT, CDR2 YYEEEE. V shed 6 bases and J shed 4 bases, with 26 bases lying between them. The CDR3 sequence is CASTRSLDPQGVYNSPLHF. CDR3 bases: TGTGCCAGCACCAGATCATTGGATCCACAGGGTGTTTATAATTCACCCCTCCACTTT.

This clonotype was seen at least ten times. The chain carries TRBV12-3 or TRBV12-4 and TRBJ2-2, with TRBD2 matching over 9 bases. The CDR3 consists of 16 residues. J lost 6 bases, V lost 2 bases, and 7 bases had no gene match. As DNA, the CDR3 is TGTGCCAGCAGTTTACCCGCCTTAGCGGGAGCCGGGGAGCTGTTTTTT. Protein sequence: CASSLPALAGAGELFF.

This clonotype was counted ten times or more. The genes are TRBV19 and TRBJ2-7; D call uncertain. Germline loops: CDR1 LNHDA, CDR2 SQIVND (reference sequence). Trimming cost V 5 bases and J 7 bases, with 9 bases left between them. The CDR3 consists of 11 residues. CDR3 protein: CASSLHGEQYF. In DNA form, the CDR3 reads TGTGCCAGTAGTCTACACGGAGAGCAGTACTTC.

This clonotype occurred many times. The chain couples TRBV20-1 to TRBJ1-1; D unresolved. Germline lookup yields CDR1 DFQATT and CDR2 SNEGSKA (reference sequence). The germline V and J ends were trimmed by 0 bases and 2 bases, with 10 bases remaining between them. The CDR3 runs to 14 residues. CDR3 residues: CSARDVYDNTEAFF. CDR3 in DNA: TGCAGTGCTAGAGATGTTTATGACAACACTGAAGCTTTCTTT.

The sample holds many counts of this clonotype. The chain has TRBV28 and TRBJ2-2; 11 bases line up with TRBD1. Germline loops: CDR1 MDHEN, CDR2 SYDVKM. With V trimmed by 2 bases and J by 4 bases, 3 bases remained unmatched. There are 16 residues in the CDR3. CDR3 region: CASSLRTGGRTGELFF. The CDR3 DNA is TGTGCCAGCAGTTTAAGGACAGGGGGCCGCACCGGGGAGCTGTTTTTT.

Ten or more counts support this clonotype. The chain has TRBV20-1 and TRBJ2-7, with D possibly TRBD2 on 5 matching bases. Deletions cut 6 bases from V and 2 bases from J, with 20 bases between. Germline V gene lookup returns CDR1 DFQATT and CDR2 SNEGSKA (reference sequence). CDR3 length equals 15 residues. The CDR3 region has the DNA TGCAGTGCGGGAGTGAGCGGCCCGAGAACCTACGAGCAGTACTTC. Encoded protein: CSAGVSGPRTYEQYF.

Many counts were recorded for this clonotype. The CDR3 is CASSPLTANYGYTF. The DNA of the CDR3 is TGTGCCAGTAGTCCCCTGACAGCTAACTATGGCTACACCTTC. V gene TRBV19 combines with J gene TRBJ1-2; tentatively, D is TRBD1 (5 bases). With 5 bases removed from V and 0 bases from J, the gap between germline ends came to 10 bases. The germline V gene encodes CDR1 LNHDA and CDR2 SQIVND (reference sequence). This CDR3 region has 14 residues.

This clonotype was seen ten or more times. The chain couples TRBV29-1 to TRBJ2-1; possibly TRBD1 for D (6 bases). This CDR3 has 12 amino acids. Trimming took off 5 bases at V and 7 bases at J, with 12 bases between the two ends. Per germline, CDR1 SQVTM and CDR2 ANQGSEA. This CDR3 reads CSVLVDRNEQFF. The CDR3 bases are TGCAGCGTTCTGGTTGACAGGAATGAGCAGTTCTTC.

The sample holds many counts of this clonotype. The gene calls are TRBV5-1 and TRBJ1-5, with D unclear. V was trimmed by 0 bases and J by 7 bases, leaving 8 bases between them. The CDR3 sequence is 13 residues long. CDR1 is SGHRS, CDR2 YFSETQ, per germline. The CDR3 here is CASSLVVGQPQHF. The CDR3 DNA follows: TGCGCCAGCAGCTTGGTTGTGGGCCAGCCCCAGCATTTT.

This clonotype was counted at least ten times. This chain connects TRBV14 to TRBJ2-3; 12 bases agree with TRBD2. V lost 1 base and J lost 5; bases outside the gene matches: 13. Germline CDR1 is SGHDN and CDR2 is FVKESK. There are 19 residues in the CDR3. CDR3 sequence reads: CASSQGRRTSGIRGDTQYF. CDR3 sequence (DNA): TGTGCCAGCAGCCAAGGCAGAAGGACTAGCGGGATCAGAGGAGATACGCAGTATTTT.

The table lists this clonotype with a few counts. This chain connects TRBV19 to TRBJ2-1; 7 bases agree with TRBD1. Germline-derived CDR1 and CDR2 are LNHDA and SQIVND (reference sequence). V dropped 6 bases and J dropped 4; count of bases not matched to a gene: 9. This CDR3 comprises 15 residues. The DNA for the CDR3 is TGTGCCAGTAGACTTCGACAGGGAAAATACAATGAGCAGTTCTTC. Translating it yields CASRLRQGKYNEQFF.

The sample holds many counts of this clonotype. The CDR3 loop reads CSVNKGGRAKNIQYF. The CDR3 DNA reads TGCAGTGTCAATAAGGGGGGTAGAGCCAAAAACATTCAGTACTTC. The rearrangement links TRBV20-1 to TRBJ2-4, with D possibly being TRBD1 or TRBD2 (6 bases each). Trimming pared 7 bases from V and 0 bases from J, leaving 16 bases between. CDR3 length: 15 residues. The germline CDR1 and CDR2 sequences are DFQATT and SNEGSKA (reference sequence).

A word on this clonotype: The CDR3 does not end in the conserved phenylalanine or tryptophan, so this is likely a read error. The limits of the CDR3 on the DNA are not certain, so only TCRdb's listed CDR3 is given. J is TRBJ2-7 and V is TRBV20-1; the table's D call of TRBD2 was not tested on the DNA. Germline CDR1 is DFQATT and CDR2 is SNEGSKA (reference sequence). The CDR3 is 13 amino acids in total, end residues counted. The chain's CDR3 is CSARTSGRGEQHL.

This clonotype has a count of ten or more. The chain couples TRBV29-1 to TRBJ1-2; unclear D gene. From germline, CDR1 is SQVTM and CDR2 ANQGSEA. With 4 bases removed from V and 5 bases from J, the gap between germline ends came to 8 bases. The CDR3 runs 11 residues. CDR3 sequence reads: CSVGFRYGYTF. In nucleotides, the CDR3 is TGCAGCGTTGGGTTCAGATATGGCTACACCTTC.

This clonotype was picked up many times. The V and J genes are TRBV2 and TRBJ2-3, with a weak D call TRBD2 (6 bases). V was trimmed by 8 bases and J by 0 bases, leaving 15 bases between them. Per germline, CDR1 SNHLY and CDR2 FYNNEI. CDR3 length: 15 residues. DNA of the CDR3: TGTGCCAGCGCGGGAATAGGTAGCAGCACAGATACGCAGTATTTT. This codes for CASAGIGSSTDTQYF.

This clonotype counts as medium-sized. V and J are TRBV5-6 and TRBJ2-5; 11 bases are shared with TRBD1. The CDR3 runs to 15 residues. With V trimmed by 0 bases and J by 4 bases, 2 bases remained unmatched. Germline V lookup: CDR1 SGHDT, CDR2 YYEEEE. CDR3 bases: TGTGCCAGCAGCTTGGCAGGGACAGGGGGAGAGACCCAGTACTTC. Translating it yields CASSLAGTGGETQYF.

This clonotype was found many times. This rearrangement joins TRBV20-1 to TRBJ2-2; 8 bases align to TRBD1. The ends lost 2 bases at V and 5 bases at J; junction bases unmatched: 4. CDR3 length equals 14 residues. Germline CDR1 reads DFQATT; CDR2 reads SNEGSKA (reference sequence). CDR3 DNA: TGCAGTGCTAGAATCCGGACAGGGACCGGGGAGCTGTTTTTT. Its protein is CSARIRTGTGELFF.

This clonotype was detected ten times or more. The rearrangement links TRBV6-5 to TRBJ2-5; tentative D call: TRBD1 (6 bases). CDR1 is MNHEY, CDR2 SVGAGI, per germline. The CDR3 loop spans 15 amino acids. V was clipped by 6 bases and J by 2 bases, with 16 bases between them. The CDR3 reads CASRPDSWAQETQYF. The CDR3 coding sequence is TGTGCCAGCAGGCCGGACAGTTGGGCGCAAGAGACCCAGTACTTC.

In this sample, this clonotype turned up many times. This rearrangement joins TRBV6-6 to TRBJ2-3; the match to TRBD2 covers 8 bases. Per the germline V gene, CDR1 is MNHNY and CDR2 is SVGAGI (reference sequence). Trimming at V came to 6 bases and at J to 1 base, leaving 12 bases not matched to a gene. The CDR3 is 17 amino acids. The CDR3 coding sequence is TGTGCCAGCAGACCCCCTCCGGGAGCGGGGGGCACAGATACGCAGTATTTT. Protein sequence: CASRPPPGAGGTDTQYF.

The chain recombines TRBV20-1 with TRBJ2-3; D might be TRBD2 (5 bases). Trimming shortened V by 5 bases and J by 0 bases, and 15 bases separated the two germline ends. The CDR3 length is 15 residues. CDR1 and CDR2 (germline): DFQATT, SNEGSKA (reference sequence). For the CDR3, the DNA is TGCAGTGCTGAGCCGGTGGAGGCCAGCACAGATACGCAGTATTTT. It is translated as CSAEPVEASTDTQYF.

This clonotype has just a few counts. The CDR3 reads CSARGSAWEKLFF. The CDR3, as DNA: TGCAGTGCTAGAGGGAGCGCTTGGGAAAAACTGTTTTTT. This chain connects TRBV20-1 to TRBJ1-4; D ambiguous. This CDR3 spans 13 amino acids. Germline lookup yields CDR1 DFQATT and CDR2 SNEGSKA (reference sequence). V lost 1 base and J 8 bases, leaving 11 bases between the germline ends.

Many counts were recorded for this clonotype. This rearrangement joins TRBV20-1 to TRBJ1-2; 9 bases map to TRBD1. The junction had 7 bases not matched to a gene; V was cut back by 3 bases and J by 5 bases. Germline CDR1 is DFQATT and CDR2 is SNEGSKA (reference sequence). The CDR3 loop spans 14 amino acids. DNA of the CDR3: TGCAGTGCTAGGGGGGCCGGGACAGGGTATGGCTACACCTTC. Protein sequence: CSARGAGTGYGYTF.

This clonotype occurred many times. The CDR3 reads CASSSPERGEQFF. In nucleotides, the CDR3 is TGTGCCAGCAGCTCACCGGAGAGGGGTGAGCAGTTCTTC. The chain couples TRBV5-5 to TRBJ2-1; either TRBD1 or TRBD2 may fit D (5 bases each). This CDR3 contains 13 residues. CDR1 is SGHKS and CDR2 is YYEKEE in the germline V gene (reference sequence). With 3 bases removed from V and 9 bases from J, the gap between germline ends came to 13 bases. Supplemented by reference TRBV5-5 and TRBJ2-1, the full variable domain reads DAGVTQSPTHLIKTRGQQVTLRCSPISGHKSVSWYQQVLGQGPQFIFQYYEKEERGRGNFPDRFSARQFPNYSSELNVNALLLGDSALYLCASSSPERGEQFFGPGTRLTVL.

This clonotype was counted ten times or more. The chain uses TRBV7-3 and TRBJ2-1; perhaps TRBD1 as D (7 bases). This CDR3 contains 15 residues. CDR1 is SGHTA and CDR2 is FQGTGA in the germline V gene. The ends were cut back, 1 base at V and 6 bases at J, with 13 bases in the middle. The CDR3 DNA sequence: TGTGCCAGCAGCTTAAAGGCCAGGGGGGCCAATGAGCAGTTCTTC. Translating it yields CASSLKARGANEQFF.

This clonotype has at least ten counts. The chain is built from TRBV28 and TRBJ1-5; no definite D call. CDR3 length: 15 residues. Germline V gene sequence: CDR1 MDHEN, CDR2 SYDVKM. V was clipped by 7 bases and J by 0 bases, with 13 bases between them. The CDR3 DNA follows: TGTGCCAGCACTACCTCGGTTATTAGCAATCAGCCCCAGCATTTT. It is translated as CASTTSVISNQPQHF.

The chain is built from TRBV7-2 and TRBJ1-4; no reliable D call. The length of the CDR3 is 16 residues. CDR1 and CDR2 (germline): SGHTA, FQGNSA. Trimming stripped 0 bases from V and 4 bases from J, with 12 bases between. DNA of the CDR3: TGTGCCAGCAGCTTAGCCCAGCGCACTATTAATGAAAAACTGTTTTTT. Encoded protein: CASSLAQRTINEKLFF.

This clonotype was detected ten times or more. In DNA form, the CDR3 reads TGTGCCAGCAGCCAACAGGGGGTGAAGGGCTACACCTTC. Translation gives CASSQQGVKGYTF. The V call is TRBV3-1, the J call TRBJ1-2; 7 nucleotides match TRBD1. The CDR3 runs to 13 residues. Germline assignment: CDR1 LGHDT and CDR2 YNNKEL (reference sequence). V shed 2 bases and J 8 bases; nucleotides not matched to a gene: 5.

CDR3 nucleotide sequence: TGTGCCAGCACTCCACTGGGACAGGGCGGCGAGCAGTACTTC. Its translation is CASTPLGQGGEQYF. V gene TRBV12-3 or TRBV12-4 combines with J gene TRBJ2-7, with TRBD1 matching over 9 bases. This CDR3 is built from 14 residues. Losses at the gene ends were 7 bases for V and 6 bases for J; bases not matched to a gene: 10.

Ten or more counts support this clonotype. The chain carries TRBV10-3 and TRBJ1-3, with a weak D call TRBD1 (6 bases). The CDR3 totals 14 residues. Trimming stripped 6 bases from V and 1 base from J, with 10 bases between. Germline V CDR1 and CDR2: ENHRY, SYGVKD. The CDR3 is CAIRTDSSGNTIYF. DNA for the CDR3: TGTGCCATCAGGACGGACAGTTCTGGAAACACCATATATTTT.

The table lists this clonotype with many counts. The chain carries TRBV5-1 and TRBJ2-2, with D perhaps TRBD2 (5 bases). The CDR3 length is 15 residues. CDR1 and CDR2 (germline): SGHRS, YFSETQ. V gave up 0 bases and J gave up 5 bases, with 11 bases separating them. CDR3 sequence reads: CASSLGAGVTGELFF. The DNA for the CDR3 is TGCGCCAGCAGCTTGGGAGCCGGGGTTACCGGGGAGCTGTTTTTT.